This passage covers 28 T cell receptor beta chains from one sample sequenced in a study of blood T cell repertoires in COVID-19. Assay used: immunoSEQ multiplex PCR; TCRdb lists only in-frame clones, some missing. Here the sample spans about 80,000 clones, approximately 79% being singletons. Sequencing input: peripheral blood. The source is a man between 65 and 79 years old with active or convalescent COVID-19.

The chain uses TRBV6-5 and TRBJ2-5; weak D call: TRBD1 (5 bases). V lost 7 bases, J lost 5 bases, and 14 bases lay in between. The CDR3 has 13 amino acids. Germline assignment: CDR1 MNHEY and CDR2 SVGAGI. This chain's CDR3 is CASTYRRGETQYF. DNA for the CDR3: TGTGCCAGCACCTACAGGAGAGGCGAGACCCAGTACTTC.

The chain recombines TRBV30 with TRBJ1-4; TRBD1 aligns across 8 bases. The ends lost 0 bases at V and 5 bases at J; junction bases unmatched: 20. Germline V gene sequence: CDR1 GTSNPN, CDR2 SVGIG (reference sequence). The CDR3 consists of 20 residues. For the CDR3, the DNA is TGTGCCTGGAGTGTACTGTTAGGGACAGGACTTTTGGCAGTAAATGAAAAACTGTTTTTT. Protein: CAWSVLLGTGLLAVNEKLFF.

This clone was detected only a few times. The chain combines TRBV7-9 with TRBJ1-2; a possible D gene is TRBD1 (5 bases). Germline CDR1 and CDR2: SEHNR and FQNEAQ (reference sequence). Trimming left V 7 bases short and J 2 bases short, with 11 bases between. The CDR3 covers 13 residues. The CDR3 sequence is CASTLQGNYGYTF. CDR3 bases: TGTGCCAGCACCCTTCAGGGAAACTATGGCTACACCTTC.

The rearrangement joins TRBV15 to TRBJ2-1, with a weak D call TRBD2 (6 bases). V lost 7 bases, J lost 9 bases, and 22 bases lay in between. The CDR3 runs 15 residues. Germline V gene lookup returns CDR1 LNHNV and CDR2 YYDKDF (reference sequence). CDR3 sequence: CATNRRGPPPGEQFF. For the CDR3, the DNA is TGTGCCACCAATCGGCGGGGCCCGCCACCGGGTGAGCAGTTCTTC.

The chain recombines TRBV6-5 with TRBJ2-1, with TRBD1 identical over 8 bases. This CDR3 region has 15 residues. The germline CDR1 and CDR2 sequences are MNHEY and SVGAGI. V was pared by 5 bases and J by 8 bases, with 11 bases of the junction left unmatched. The CDR3 reads CASSPLWTGSDEQFF. CDR3 DNA sequence: TGTGCCAGCAGTCCTCTTTGGACAGGGAGCGATGAGCAGTTCTTC.

The chain has TRBV3-1 (or the pseudogene TRBV3-2) and TRBJ1-3; TRBD1 might be the D (6 bases). Germline loops: CDR1 LGHDT, CDR2 YNNKEL (reference sequence). This CDR3 is 14 amino acids long. V lost 2 bases and J lost 9, with 14 bases in between. As DNA, the CDR3 is TGTGCCAGCAGCCAATTGGCCAGGGGTACCACCATATATTTT. Translating gives CASSQLARGTTIYF.

This chain uses TRBV29-1 with TRBJ2-2, with TRBD1 as a possible D gene (6 bases). The V and J ends lost 6 bases and 9 bases respectively, with 17 bases between them. The CDR3 loop spans 13 amino acids. CDR1 and CDR2 from the germline V gene are SQVTM and ANQGSEA. As DNA, the CDR3 is TGCAGCGTATCCGATGGGGGCGCTTGGGAGCTGTTTTTT. Encoded protein: CSVSDGGAWELFF.

This clone was counted once. The J gene is TRBJ1-6, the V gene TRBV19; 9 positions agree with TRBD1. The CDR3 has 13 amino acids. Losses at the gene ends were 8 bases for V and 7 bases for J; bases not matched to a gene: 3. In germline, CDR1 is LNHDA, CDR2 SQIVND (reference sequence). CDR3 residues: CASSGTGNSPLHF. CDR3 bases: TGTGCCAGTTCCGGGACAGGGAATTCACCCCTCCACTTT.

The chain links TRBV9 to TRBJ2-3; D may be TRBD2 (6 bases). The germline V gene has CDR1 SGDLS and CDR2 YYNGEE. CDR3 size: 16 residues. V lost 4 bases and J lost 4, with 19 bases in between. CDR3 sequence: CASSPGLTAFPDTQYF. The CDR3 DNA reads as TGTGCCAGCAGCCCCGGACTAACCGCCTTCCCAGATACGCAGTATTTT.

The genes are TRBV3-1 (or the pseudogene TRBV3-2) and TRBJ1-1; 8 bases match TRBD1. The V segment lost 4 bases and the J segment 1 base; nucleotides outside the gene matches: 8. The CDR3 consists of 16 residues. The germline V gene has CDR1 LGHDT and CDR2 YNNKEL (reference sequence). The DNA of the CDR3 is TGTGCCAGCAGCCCGCTATTGGGACAGGAGAACACTGAAGCTTTCTTT. It translates to CASSPLLGQENTEAFF.

This sequence joins TRBV9 and TRBJ1-2; D unclear. The CDR3 contains 16 residues. Trimming stripped 6 bases from V and 4 bases from J, with 22 bases between. Germline CDR1 reads SGDLS; CDR2 reads YYNGEE. Written as DNA, the CDR3 is TGTGCCAGCAACCCCGGGGATTCGGTACGGGGCTATGGCTACACCTTC. This encodes CASNPGDSVRGYGYTF.

This chain links TRBV18 with TRBJ2-2; D is possibly TRBD2 (5 bases). Trimming removed 6 bases at V and 1 base at J, with 12 bases between. Germline CDR1 KGHSH, CDR2 LQKENI. This CDR3 spans 15 amino acids. The CDR3 bases are TGTGCCAGCTCCTTAAGAGGGATGAACACCGGGGAGCTGTTTTTT. Translation: CASSLRGMNTGELFF.

This clone counts as medium-sized (0.01 to 0.1%). The chain recombines TRBV5-4 with TRBJ2-3, with 14 bases aligning to TRBD2. Trimming at V came to 4 bases and at J to 2 bases, leaving 6 bases not matched to a gene. Per germline, CDR1 SGHNT and CDR2 YYREEE (reference sequence). The CDR3 covers 17 residues. The CDR3 DNA sequence: TGTGCCAGCAGCCAGAGACTAGCGGGGGGGCCCACAGATACGCAGTATTTT. Translated: CASSQRLAGGPTDTQYF. The full variable domain, rest sourced from reference TRBV5-4 and TRBJ2-3, is ETGVTQSPTHLIKTRGQQVTLRCSSQSGHNTVSWYQQALGQGPQFIFQYYREEENGRGNFPPRFSGLQFPNYSSELNVNALELDDSALYLCASSQRLAGGPTDTQYFGPGTRLTVL.

The V and J genes are TRBV4-2 and TRBJ2-1; 15 bases match TRBD2. CDR3 size: 16 residues. Trimming took 5 bases from V and 8 from J; bases not matched to a gene: 7. Germline V gene sequence: CDR1 LGHNA, CDR2 YNFKEQ. CDR3 protein: CASSSRTSGGADEQFF. Written as DNA, the CDR3 is TGTGCCAGCAGCTCCCGGACTAGCGGGGGGGCAGATGAGCAGTTCTTC.

The genes are TRBV2 and TRBJ1-6; the match to TRBD1 covers 9 bases. Germline CDR1 reads SNHLY; CDR2 reads FYNNEI. J gave up 7 bases and V 7 bases, and 5 bases lay outside the gene matches. The CDR3 spans 14 residues. The CDR3 sequence: CASNPGTGNSPLHF. Here the CDR3 DNA reads TGTGCCAGCAACCCCGGGACAGGGAATTCACCCCTCCACTTT.

This clone appeared once. The V and J genes are TRBV11-3 and TRBJ2-7; tentative D call: TRBD1 (6 bases). This CDR3 comprises 14 residues. Germline CDR1 SGHNT, CDR2 YENEEA. Deletions cut 1 base from V and 6 bases from J, with 13 bases between. This chain's CDR3 is CASSLGGTRGEQYF. Here the CDR3 DNA reads TGTGCCAGCAGCTTAGGAGGTACCAGGGGCGAGCAGTACTTC.

The gene calls are TRBV10-3 and TRBJ1-5; D is uncertain. The CDR3 spans 13 residues. The V end lost 4 bases, the J end lost 5 bases, and 9 bases lay between the germline ends. Germline V gene sequence: CDR1 ENHRY, CDR2 SYGVKD. Here the CDR3 DNA reads TGTGCCATCAGTGGGGTACGGGATCAGCCCCAGCATTTT. Protein product: CAISGVRDQPQHF.

The rearrangement uses TRBV6-5 and TRBJ1-5; no reliable D call. With 8 bases removed from V and 3 bases from J, the gap between germline ends came to 11 bases. Germline CDR1 is MNHEY and CDR2 is SVGAGI. CDR3 size: 13 residues. CDR3 sequence reads: CASRKRNNQPQHF. CDR3 coding DNA: TGTGCCAGCCGTAAGAGGAACAATCAGCCCCAGCATTTT.

The chain combines TRBV7-9 with TRBJ2-3, with unresolved D. V gave up 5 bases and J gave up 0 bases, with 9 bases separating them. Per germline, CDR1 SEHNR and CDR2 FQNEAQ (reference sequence). The CDR3 length is 14 residues. CDR3 amino acids: CASSLITSTDTQYF. DNA of the CDR3: TGTGCCAGCAGCCTTATTACTAGCACAGATACGCAGTATTTT. Supplemented by reference TRBV7-9 and TRBJ2-3, the full variable domain reads DTGVSQNPRHKITKRGQNVTFRCDPISEHNRLYWYRQTLGQGPEFLTYFQNEAQLEKSRLLSDRFSAERPKGSFSTLEIQRTEQGDSAMYLCASSLITSTDTQYFGPGTRLTVL.

The chain has TRBV11-2 and TRBJ2-5, with D possibly TRBD2 on 5 matching bases. The germline V gene has CDR1 SGHAT and CDR2 FQNNGV. Trimming removed 5 bases at V and 5 bases at J, with 12 bases between. The CDR3 is 13 amino acids. The CDR3 loop reads CASSGTREETQYF. In DNA form, the CDR3 reads TGTGCCAGCAGCGGCACTAGGGAGGAGACCCAGTACTTC.

This chain links TRBV28 with TRBJ2-5, with TRBD2 matching over 7 bases. The CDR3 covers 17 residues. The germline V gene has CDR1 MDHEN and CDR2 SYDVKM. V was clipped by 6 bases and J by 5 bases; unmatched bases: 18. The CDR3 DNA sequence: TGTGCCAGCAGCCAACCATTTCGAGCGGGGCGAGGGGAGACCCAGTACTTC. Protein sequence: CASSQPFRAGRGETQYF.

The rearrangement uses TRBV4-2 and TRBJ2-7; 11 bases are a match to TRBD2. The CDR3 consists of 18 residues. Trimming cost V 4 bases and J 0 bases; bases outside gene matches: 11. Per germline, CDR1 LGHNA and CDR2 YNFKEQ. This chain's CDR3 is CASSLETSGVLSSYEQYF. As DNA, the CDR3 is TGTGCCAGCAGCCTAGAGACTAGCGGGGTCCTTAGCTCCTACGAGCAGTACTTC.

The chain recombines TRBV19 with TRBJ1-6, with D possibly matching TRBD1 (5 bases). The CDR3 contains 15 residues. The germline CDR1 and CDR2 sequences are LNHDA and SQIVND (reference sequence). The V end lost 4 bases, the J end lost 7 bases, and 14 bases lay between the germline ends. The CDR3, as DNA: TGTGCCAGTAGTAGGGCGGGACGGGACAATTCACCCCTCCACTTT. Translated, it gives CASSRAGRDNSPLHF.

The J gene is TRBJ1-2, the V gene TRBV30; no clear D. The ends were cut back, 2 bases at V and 8 bases at J, with 12 bases in the middle. Germline-derived CDR1 and CDR2 are GTSNPN and SVGIG (reference sequence). The CDR3 runs to 12 residues. The CDR3 protein is CAWSREGRGYTF. The CDR3, as DNA: TGTGCCTGGAGTAGGGAGGGCCGGGGCTACACCTTC.

The CDR3 nucleotides are TGTGCCAGCAGCTCCGCGAGGGACTCTGCAACTAATGAAAAACTGTTTTTT. It codes for CASSSARDSATNEKLFF. The chain joins TRBV5-4 to TRBJ1-4; perhaps TRBD1 as D (5 bases). Per the germline V gene, CDR1 is SGHNT and CDR2 is YYREEE (reference sequence). Trimming shortened V by 3 bases and J by 0 bases, and 15 bases separated the two germline ends. CDR3 length: 17 residues. Combining the CDR3 with reference TRBV5-4 and TRBJ1-4 gives the whole variable domain ETGVTQSPTHLIKTRGQQVTLRCSSQSGHNTVSWYQQALGQGPQFIFQYYREEENGRGNFPPRFSGLQFPNYSSELNVNALELDDSALYLCASSSARDSATNEKLFFGSGTQLSVL.

The chain joins TRBV2 to TRBJ2-7, with D possibly TRBD1 on 6 matching bases. The germline gives CDR1 SNHLY, CDR2 FYNNEI. The V gene lost 6 bases and the J gene lost 3 bases, with 15 bases spanning the gap. CDR3 length: 14 amino acids. The DNA for the CDR3 is TGTGCCAGCAGCACGGGACACCTAATCTACGAGCAGTACTTC. This gives the protein CASSTGHLIYEQYF.

CDR3 DNA sequence: TGTGCCAGCAGCCCACAGGCCGGGTCCGGGGAGCTGTTTTTT. It yields the protein CASSPQAGSGELFF. The V gene is TRBV7-3, the J gene TRBJ2-2, with D possibly being TRBD1 (5 bases). CDR3 size: 14 residues. Trimming shortened V by 5 bases and J by 6 bases, and 13 bases separated the two germline ends. Germline lookup yields CDR1 SGHTA and CDR2 FQGTGA.

This clone occurred once. V and J are TRBV5-6 and TRBJ2-3, with 10 bases matching TRBD2. The CDR3 is 13 amino acids. Germline loops: CDR1 SGHDT, CDR2 YYEEEE. The trim removed 4 bases at V and 6 bases at J, leaving 2 bases unmatched. In DNA, the CDR3 is TGTGCCAGCAGCACTAGCGGGACCGATACGCAGTATTTT. Amino acid sequence: CASSTSGTDTQYF.